Below, one T cell receptor beta chain is given with its context. Its target is not known. The sample comes from a study of shared clonotypes between healthy human individuals. Measured with immunoSEQ multiplex PCR; TCRdb has only the in-frame clones, and not every one. The sample contains fewer than 1.6 million clones, 97% to 99% of which appear only once. The germline V and J ends were trimmed by 8 bases and 7 bases, with 15 bases remaining between them. CDR3 size: 13 residues. From germline, CDR1 is LNHNV and CDR2 YYDKDF (reference sequence). Into CD45RA+ naive and CD45RA-negative memory subsets, the CD4+ cells were split. Findings of the study overall: For sorted subsets, rarefaction showed incomplete sequencing despite large depth.

This receptor was identified in a young man in good health. The chain is built from TRBV15 and TRBJ2-1; D is perhaps TRBD1 or TRBD2 (5 bases each). The sample comprised naive CD4+ T cells sorted from blood. Specified subset: CD45RA+ positively selected. The CDR3 DNA reads TGTGCCACCGCCGGGGCAGGGAAGAATGAGCAGTTCTTC. The encoded protein is CATAGAGKNEQFF.